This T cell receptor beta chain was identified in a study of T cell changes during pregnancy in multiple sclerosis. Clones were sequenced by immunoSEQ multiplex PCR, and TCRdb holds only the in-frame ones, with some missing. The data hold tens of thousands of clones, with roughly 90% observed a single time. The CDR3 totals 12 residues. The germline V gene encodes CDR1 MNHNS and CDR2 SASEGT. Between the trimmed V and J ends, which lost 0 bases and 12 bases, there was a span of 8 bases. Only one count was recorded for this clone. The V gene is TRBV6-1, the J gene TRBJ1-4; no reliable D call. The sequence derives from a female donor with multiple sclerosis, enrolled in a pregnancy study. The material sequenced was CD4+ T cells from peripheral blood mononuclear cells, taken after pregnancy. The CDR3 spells CASSEALVELFF. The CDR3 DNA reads TGTGCCAGCAGTGAAGCGCTGGTAGAACTGTTTTTT.